This TCR beta chain is drawn from a study of cytomegalovirus exposure and HLA in healthy donors. Study results and caveats: Many donors carried some public TCRs, although rarity characterized most TCR sequences. Later, TCR association rates were found to vary by HLA locus, highest for DRB1 and lowest for HLA-C. In vitro checks showed that a few CMV-associated chains really do target CMV antigens.

Per the germline V gene, CDR1 is SGHAT and CDR2 is FQDESV (reference sequence). The V gene end was trimmed by 4 bases and the J gene end by 3 bases; junction bases not matched to a gene: 9. The CDR3 contains 15 residues. About this clone: Its cognate antigen is unknown.

PCR employed 60 Vbeta and 13 Jbeta primers. Assay: immunoSEQ multiplex PCR; the TCRdb copy retains only in-frame clones and omits some. Of about 130,000 clones listed, over 75% are singletons. The material sequenced was PBMCs. The V call is TRBV11-1, the J call TRBJ2-7, with TRBD1 identical over 7 bases. This TCR was sampled from a male donor in good health and CMV-seropositive. CDR3 coding DNA: TGTGCCAGCAGCTCCAGACAGGGAAGGAGCTACGAGCAGTACTTC. This translates into CASSSRQGRSYEQYF. The full variable domain, completed using reference TRBV11-1 and TRBJ2-7, is EAEVAQSPRYKITEKSQAVAFWCDPISGHATLYWYRQILGQGPELLVQFQDESVVDDSQLPKDRFSAERLKGVDSTLKIQPAELGDSAMYLCASSSRQGRSYEQYFGPGTRLTVT.